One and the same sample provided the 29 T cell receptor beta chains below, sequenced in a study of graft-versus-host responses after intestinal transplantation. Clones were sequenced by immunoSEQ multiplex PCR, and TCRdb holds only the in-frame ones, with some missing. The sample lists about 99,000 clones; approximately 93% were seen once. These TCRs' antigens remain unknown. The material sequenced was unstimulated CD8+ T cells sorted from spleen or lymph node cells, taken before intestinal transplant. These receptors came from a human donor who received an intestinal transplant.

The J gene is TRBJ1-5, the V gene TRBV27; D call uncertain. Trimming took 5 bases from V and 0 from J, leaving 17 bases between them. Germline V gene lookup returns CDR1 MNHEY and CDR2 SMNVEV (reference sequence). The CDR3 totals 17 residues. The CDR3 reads CASSLAYTWDSNQPQHF. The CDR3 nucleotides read TGTGCCAGCAGTCTCGCCTACACGTGGGATAGCAATCAGCCCCAGCATTTT.

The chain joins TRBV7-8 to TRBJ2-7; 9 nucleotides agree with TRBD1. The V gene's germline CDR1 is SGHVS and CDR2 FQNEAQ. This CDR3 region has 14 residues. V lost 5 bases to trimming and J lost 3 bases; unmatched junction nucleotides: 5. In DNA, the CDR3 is TGTGCCAGCAGCCCCGGGACAGGGATCTACGAGCAGTACTTC. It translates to CASSPGTGIYEQYF.

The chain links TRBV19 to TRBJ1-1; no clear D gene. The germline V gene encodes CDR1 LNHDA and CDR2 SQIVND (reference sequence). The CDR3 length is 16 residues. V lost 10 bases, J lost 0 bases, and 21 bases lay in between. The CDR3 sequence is CATAPHPEPLNTEAFF. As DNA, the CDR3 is TGTGCCACCGCTCCTCATCCTGAGCCGCTGAACACTGAAGCTTTCTTT.

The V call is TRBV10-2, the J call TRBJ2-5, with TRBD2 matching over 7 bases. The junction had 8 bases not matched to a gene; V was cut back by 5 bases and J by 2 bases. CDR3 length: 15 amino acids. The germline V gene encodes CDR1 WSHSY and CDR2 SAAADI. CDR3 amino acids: CASSRTGGRQETQYF. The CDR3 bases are TGCGCCAGCAGTCGTACTGGCGGGAGACAAGAGACCCAGTACTTC.

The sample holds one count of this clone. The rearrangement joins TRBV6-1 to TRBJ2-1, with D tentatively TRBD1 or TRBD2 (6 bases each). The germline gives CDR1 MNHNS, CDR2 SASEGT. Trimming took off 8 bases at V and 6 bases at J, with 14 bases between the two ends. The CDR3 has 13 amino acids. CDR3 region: CASGFGGGNEQFF. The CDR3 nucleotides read TGTGCCAGCGGGTTCGGGGGCGGCAATGAGCAGTTCTTC.

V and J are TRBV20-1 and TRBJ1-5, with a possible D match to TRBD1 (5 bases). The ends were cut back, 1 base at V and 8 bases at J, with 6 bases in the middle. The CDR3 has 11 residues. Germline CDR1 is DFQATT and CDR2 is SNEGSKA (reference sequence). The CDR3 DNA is TGCAGTGCTAGAGTAGGGGAGCCCCAGCATTTT. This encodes CSARVGEPQHF.

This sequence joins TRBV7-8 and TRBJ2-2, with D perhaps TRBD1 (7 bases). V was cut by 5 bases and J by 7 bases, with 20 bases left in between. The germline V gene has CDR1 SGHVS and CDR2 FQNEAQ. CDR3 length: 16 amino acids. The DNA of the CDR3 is TGTGCCAGCAGCCACCCGGGACAGACTAGGGGCGGGGAGCTGTTTTTT. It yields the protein CASSHPGQTRGGELFF.

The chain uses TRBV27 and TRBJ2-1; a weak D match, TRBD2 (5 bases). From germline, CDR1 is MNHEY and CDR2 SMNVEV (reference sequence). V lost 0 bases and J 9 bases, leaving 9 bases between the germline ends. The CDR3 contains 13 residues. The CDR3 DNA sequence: TGTGCCAGCAGTTTATCGAGGGCTACTGAGCAGTTCTTC. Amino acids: CASSLSRATEQFF.

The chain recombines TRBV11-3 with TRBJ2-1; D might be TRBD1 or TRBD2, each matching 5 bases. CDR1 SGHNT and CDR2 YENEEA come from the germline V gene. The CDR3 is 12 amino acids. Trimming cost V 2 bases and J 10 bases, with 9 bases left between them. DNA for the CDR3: TGTGCCAGCAGCTTAAGGGACCCCGAGCAGTTCTTC. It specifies CASSLRDPEQFF.

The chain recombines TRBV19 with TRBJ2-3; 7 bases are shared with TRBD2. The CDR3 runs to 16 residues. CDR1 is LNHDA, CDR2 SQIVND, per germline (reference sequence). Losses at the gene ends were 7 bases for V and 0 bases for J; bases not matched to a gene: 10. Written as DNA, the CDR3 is TGTGCCAGTACGTCTCTAGCGGAAGATAGCACAGATACGCAGTATTTT. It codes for CASTSLAEDSTDTQYF.

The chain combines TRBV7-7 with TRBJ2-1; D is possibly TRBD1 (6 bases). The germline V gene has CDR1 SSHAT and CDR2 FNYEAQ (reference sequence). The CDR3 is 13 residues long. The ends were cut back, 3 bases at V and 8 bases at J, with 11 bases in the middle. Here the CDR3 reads CASSLGRGDEQFF. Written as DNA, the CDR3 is TGTGCCAGCAGCTTGGGCAGGGGCGATGAGCAGTTCTTC.

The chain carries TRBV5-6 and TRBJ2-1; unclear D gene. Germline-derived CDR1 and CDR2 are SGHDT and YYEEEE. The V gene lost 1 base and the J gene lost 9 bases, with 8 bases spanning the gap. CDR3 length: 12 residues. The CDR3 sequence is CASSLNRIEQFF. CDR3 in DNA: TGTGCCAGCAGCTTGAATCGGATTGAGCAGTTCTTC.

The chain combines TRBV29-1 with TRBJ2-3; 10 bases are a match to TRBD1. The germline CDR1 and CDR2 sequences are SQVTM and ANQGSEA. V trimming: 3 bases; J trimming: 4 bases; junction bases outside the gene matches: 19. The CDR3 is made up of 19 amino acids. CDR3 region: CSVDPVTGQGPGGADTQYF. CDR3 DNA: TGCAGCGTTGACCCGGTAACGGGACAGGGGCCAGGGGGGGCAGATACGCAGTATTTT.

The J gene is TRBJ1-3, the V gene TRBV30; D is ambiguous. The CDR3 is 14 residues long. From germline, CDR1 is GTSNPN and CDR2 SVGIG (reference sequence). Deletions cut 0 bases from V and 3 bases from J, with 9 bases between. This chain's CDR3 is CAWSVPPIGNTIYF. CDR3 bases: TGTGCCTGGAGTGTACCCCCCATTGGAAACACCATATATTTT. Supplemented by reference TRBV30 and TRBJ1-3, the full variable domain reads SQTIHQWPATLVQPVGSPLSLECTVEGTSNPNLYWYRQAAGRGLQLLFYSVGIGQISSEVPQNLSASRPQDRQFILSSKKLLLSDSGFYLCAWSVPPIGNTIYFGEGSWLTVV.

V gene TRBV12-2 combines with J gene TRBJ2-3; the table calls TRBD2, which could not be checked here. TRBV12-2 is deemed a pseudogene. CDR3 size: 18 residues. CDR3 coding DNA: TGTGCAAGTCGCTTGAAGACCCTAGCGGGGGGGCCCGCAGATACGCAGTATTTT. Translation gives CASRLKTLAGGPADTQYF.

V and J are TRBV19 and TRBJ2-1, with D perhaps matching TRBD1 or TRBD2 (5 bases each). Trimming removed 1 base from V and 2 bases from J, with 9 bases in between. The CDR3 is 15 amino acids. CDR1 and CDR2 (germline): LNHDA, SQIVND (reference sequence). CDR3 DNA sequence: TGTGCCAGTAGTATAGCAGGGAGCCCCTACAATGAGCAGTTCTTC. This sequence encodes CASSIAGSPYNEQFF.

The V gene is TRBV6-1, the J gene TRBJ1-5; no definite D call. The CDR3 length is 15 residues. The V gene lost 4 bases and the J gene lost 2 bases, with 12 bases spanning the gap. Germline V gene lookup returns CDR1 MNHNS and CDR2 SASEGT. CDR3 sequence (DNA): TGTGCCAGCAGTGTAAGGAGAGGAGGCAATCAGCCCCAGCATTTT. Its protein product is CASSVRRGGNQPQHF.

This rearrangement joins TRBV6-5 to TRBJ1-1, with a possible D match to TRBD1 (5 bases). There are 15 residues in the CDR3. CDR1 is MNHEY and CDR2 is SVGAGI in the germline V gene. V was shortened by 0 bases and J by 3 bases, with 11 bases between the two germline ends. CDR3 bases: TGTGCCAGCAGTTACTCTCCAGGGAAGGACACTGAAGCTTTCTTT. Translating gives CASSYSPGKDTEAFF.

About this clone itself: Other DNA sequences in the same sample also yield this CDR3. The CDR3 here is CASSLSSTDTQYF. The CDR3 region has the DNA TGTGCCAGCAGCCTCAGTAGCACAGATACGCAGTATTTT. The chain combines TRBV27 with TRBJ2-3; no firm D call. This CDR3 is built from 13 residues. V lost 6 bases and J lost 0, with 7 bases in between. Germline CDR1 and CDR2: MNHEY and SMNVEV (reference sequence).

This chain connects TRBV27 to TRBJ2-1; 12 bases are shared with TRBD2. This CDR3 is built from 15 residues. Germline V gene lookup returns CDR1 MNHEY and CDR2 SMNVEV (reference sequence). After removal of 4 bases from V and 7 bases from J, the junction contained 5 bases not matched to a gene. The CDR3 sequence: CASSSSSGGANEQFF. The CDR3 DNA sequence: TGTGCCAGCAGTTCCTCTAGCGGGGGGGCAAATGAGCAGTTCTTC.

Here the CDR3 reads CASSIADPYEQYF. In DNA, the CDR3 is TGTGCCAGTAGTATTGCTGACCCTTACGAGCAGTACTTC. The rearrangement links TRBV19 to TRBJ2-7, with unresolved D. CDR1 is LNHDA and CDR2 is SQIVND in the germline V gene (reference sequence). The germline V and J ends were trimmed by 3 bases and 4 bases, with 10 bases remaining between them. The CDR3 covers 13 residues.

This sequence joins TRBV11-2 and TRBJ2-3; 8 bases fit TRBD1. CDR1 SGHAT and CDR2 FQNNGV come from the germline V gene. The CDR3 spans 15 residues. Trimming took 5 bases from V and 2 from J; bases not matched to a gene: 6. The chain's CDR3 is CASSLLTGVTDTQYF. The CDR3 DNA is TGTGCCAGCAGCCTATTGACAGGGGTCACAGATACGCAGTATTTT.

As DNA, the CDR3 is TGCGCCAGCAGCTTCCGGGACTCCACTAACTATGGCTACACCTTC. Its translation is CASSFRDSTNYGYTF. The V and J genes are TRBV5-1 and TRBJ1-2, with D perhaps matching TRBD1 (5 bases). V was trimmed by 2 bases and J by 0 bases, leaving 11 bases between them. The CDR3 extends over 15 amino acids. CDR1 SGHRS and CDR2 YFSETQ come from the germline V gene.

CDR3 region: CASSESRTSGLIQETQYF. The CDR3 region has the DNA TGTGCCAGCAGTGAAAGTAGGACTAGCGGGCTCATCCAAGAGACCCAGTACTTC. The rearrangement uses TRBV6-1 and TRBJ2-5; TRBD2 agrees at 11 bases. Trimming removed 2 bases from V and 1 base from J; junction bases left unmatched: 9. Germline loops: CDR1 MNHNS, CDR2 SASEGT. The CDR3 extends over 18 amino acids.

The CDR3 sequence: CASGQSGQPQHF. CDR3 nucleotides: TGTGCCAGCGGACAGTCAGGGCAGCCCCAGCATTTT. The chain is built from TRBV6-6 and TRBJ1-5; possible D gene TRBD1, 6 bases. Germline assignment: CDR1 MNHNY and CDR2 SVGAGI (reference sequence). The ends were cut back, 8 bases at V and 7 bases at J, with 12 bases in the middle. The CDR3 sequence is 12 residues long.

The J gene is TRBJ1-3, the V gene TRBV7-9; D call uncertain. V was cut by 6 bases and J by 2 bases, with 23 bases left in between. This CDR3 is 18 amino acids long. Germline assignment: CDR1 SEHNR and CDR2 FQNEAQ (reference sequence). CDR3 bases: TGTGCCAGCAGGCCCCGGAGGAGTGAGCGTCCTCCTGGAAACACCATATATTTT. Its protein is CASRPRRSERPPGNTIYF. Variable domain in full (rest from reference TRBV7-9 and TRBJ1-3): DTGVSQNPRHKITKRGQNVTFRCDPISEHNRLYWYRQTLGQGPEFLTYFQNEAQLEKSRLLSDRFSAERPKGSFSTLEIQRTEQGDSAMYLCASRPRRSERPPGNTIYFGEGSWLTVV.

The CDR3 bases are TGTGCCAGCAGAGACCCGACAGGGGATAGGCACTACGAGCAGTACTTC. Its protein product is CASRDPTGDRHYEQYF. The chain recombines TRBV2 with TRBJ2-7; 8 bases fit TRBD1. The CDR3 sequence is 16 residues long. Germline CDR1 SNHLY, CDR2 FYNNEI. Unmatched junction bases numbered 13, after V lost 6 bases and J lost 3 bases.

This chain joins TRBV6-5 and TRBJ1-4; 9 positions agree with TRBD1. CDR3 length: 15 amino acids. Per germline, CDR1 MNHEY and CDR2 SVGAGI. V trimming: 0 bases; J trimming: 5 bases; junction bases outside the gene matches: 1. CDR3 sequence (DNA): TGTGCCAGCAGTTACTCGGGGACAGGGAATGAAAAACTGTTTTTT. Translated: CASSYSGTGNEKLFF.

CDR3 sequence: CASSSRGAHEQYF. The CDR3 bases are TGTGCCAGCAGCTCGAGGGGCGCTCACGAGCAGTACTTC. The gene calls are TRBV11-3 and TRBJ2-7, with D tentatively TRBD1 or TRBD2 (5 bases each). This CDR3 contains 13 residues. V was pared by 4 bases and J by 5 bases, with 12 bases between. The germline V gene has CDR1 SGHNT and CDR2 YENEEA. The full variable domain, with the rest looked up from reference TRBV11-3 and TRBJ2-7, is EAGVVQSPRYKIIEKKQPVAFWCNPISGHNTLYWYLQNLGQGPELLIRYENEEAVDDSQLPKDRFSAERLKGVDSTLKIQPAELGDSAVYLCASSSRGAHEQYFGPGTRLTVT.